This TCR beta chain was sequenced during a study of blood T cell repertoires in COVID-19. Study as a whole: PBMCs, B-cell-depleted T cells, or T cells were the source of the cDNA or gDNA that made up the material.

Unmatched junction bases numbered 0, after V lost 2 bases and J lost 5 bases. This CDR3 is built from 16 residues. Germline loops: CDR1 MNHEY, CDR2 SVGAGI. The assay was immunoSEQ multiplex PCR, and TCRdb's table has in-frame clones only and misses some. The top ten hold approximately 15% of the sample, which has around 170,000 clones, about 80% seen once. The material sequenced was PBMCs or T cells enriched from blood (not recorded which). V usage is TRBV6-5 and J usage is TRBJ2-2; TRBD2 matches at 15 bases. The receptor's source is a man aged 55 to 70 who had been exposed to COVID-19. The CDR3, as DNA: TGTGCCAGCAGTTACGGACTAGCGGGAGGGACCGGGGAGCTGTTTTTT. Translated, it gives CASSYGLAGGTGELFF.